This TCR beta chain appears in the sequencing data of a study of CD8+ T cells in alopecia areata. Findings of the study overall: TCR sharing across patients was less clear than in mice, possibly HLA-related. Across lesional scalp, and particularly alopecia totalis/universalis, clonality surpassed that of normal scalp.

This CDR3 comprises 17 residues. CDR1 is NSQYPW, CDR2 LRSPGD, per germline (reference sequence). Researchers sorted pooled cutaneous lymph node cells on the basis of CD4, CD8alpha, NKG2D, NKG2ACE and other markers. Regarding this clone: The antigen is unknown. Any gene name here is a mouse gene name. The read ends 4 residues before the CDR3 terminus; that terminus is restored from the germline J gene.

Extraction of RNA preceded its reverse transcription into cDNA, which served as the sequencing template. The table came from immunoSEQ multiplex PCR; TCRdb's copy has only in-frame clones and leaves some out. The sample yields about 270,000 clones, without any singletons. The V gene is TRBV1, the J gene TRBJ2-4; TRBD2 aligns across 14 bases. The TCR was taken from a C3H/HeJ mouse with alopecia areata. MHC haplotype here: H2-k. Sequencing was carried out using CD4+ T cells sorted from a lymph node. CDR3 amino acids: CTCSANRDWGGWNTLYF. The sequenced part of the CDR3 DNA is TGCACCTGCAGTGCAAACCGGGACTGGGGGGGCTGGAAC.